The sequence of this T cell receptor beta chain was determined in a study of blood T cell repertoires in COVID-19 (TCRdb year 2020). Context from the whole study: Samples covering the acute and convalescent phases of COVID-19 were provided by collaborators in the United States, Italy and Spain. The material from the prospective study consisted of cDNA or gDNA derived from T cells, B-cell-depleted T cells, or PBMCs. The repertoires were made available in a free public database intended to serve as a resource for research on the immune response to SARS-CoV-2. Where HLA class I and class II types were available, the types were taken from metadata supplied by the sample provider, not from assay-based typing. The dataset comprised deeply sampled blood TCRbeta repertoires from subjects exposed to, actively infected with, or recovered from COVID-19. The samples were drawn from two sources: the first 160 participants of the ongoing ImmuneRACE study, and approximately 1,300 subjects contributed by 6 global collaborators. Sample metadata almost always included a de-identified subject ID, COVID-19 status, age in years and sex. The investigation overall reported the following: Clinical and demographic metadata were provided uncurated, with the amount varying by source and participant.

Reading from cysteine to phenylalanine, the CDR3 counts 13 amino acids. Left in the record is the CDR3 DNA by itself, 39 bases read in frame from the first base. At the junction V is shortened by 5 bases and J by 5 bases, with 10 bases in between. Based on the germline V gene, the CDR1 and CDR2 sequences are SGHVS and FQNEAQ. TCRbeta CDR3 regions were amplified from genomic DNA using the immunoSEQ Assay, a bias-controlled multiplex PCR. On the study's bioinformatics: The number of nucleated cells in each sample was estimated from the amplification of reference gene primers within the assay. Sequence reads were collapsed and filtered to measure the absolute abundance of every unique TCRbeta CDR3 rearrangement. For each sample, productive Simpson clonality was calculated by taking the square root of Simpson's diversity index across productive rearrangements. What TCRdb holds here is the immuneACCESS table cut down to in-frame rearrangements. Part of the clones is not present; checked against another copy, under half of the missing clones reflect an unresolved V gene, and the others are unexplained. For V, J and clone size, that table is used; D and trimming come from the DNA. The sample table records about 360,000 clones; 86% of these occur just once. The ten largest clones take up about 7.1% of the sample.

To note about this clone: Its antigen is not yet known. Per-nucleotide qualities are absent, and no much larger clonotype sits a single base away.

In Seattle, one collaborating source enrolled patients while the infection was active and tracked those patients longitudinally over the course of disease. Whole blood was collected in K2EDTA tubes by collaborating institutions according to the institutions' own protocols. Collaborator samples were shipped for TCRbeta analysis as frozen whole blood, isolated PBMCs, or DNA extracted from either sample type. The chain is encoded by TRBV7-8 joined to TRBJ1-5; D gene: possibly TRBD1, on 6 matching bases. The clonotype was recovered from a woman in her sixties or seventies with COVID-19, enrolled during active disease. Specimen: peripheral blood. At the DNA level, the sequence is TGTGCCAGCAGCCGGACAGAAGATCAGCCCCAGCATTTT. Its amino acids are CASSRTEDQPQHF.